Following are 16 T cell receptor beta chains from one sample sequenced in a study of sequential checkpoint blockade in melanoma. Method: immunoSEQ multiplex PCR; TCRdb's copy keeps in-frame clones and lacks some. The sample records about 27,000 clones, around three quarters being singletons. Treatment specified: randomized to nivolumab then ipilimumab (arm A) or the reverse (arm B). This sample comprised CD8+ T cells sorted from blood (inferred from file names), obtained from a patient given nivolumab and ipilimumab in sequence. The receptor set was obtained from a human donor with melanoma.

The chain couples TRBV25-1 to TRBJ1-1, with D possibly being TRBD1 (6 bases). There are 14 residues in the CDR3. The V end lost 5 bases, the J end lost 1 base, and 11 bases lay between the germline ends. Germline loops: CDR1 MGHDK, CDR2 SYGVNS. CDR3 amino acids: CASSWLTGNTEAFF. The CDR3 region has the DNA TGTGCCAGCAGTTGGTTGACAGGGAACACTGAAGCTTTCTTT.

The chain joins TRBV10-2 to TRBJ1-4, with D hard to call. Per the germline V gene, CDR1 is WSHSY and CDR2 is SAAADI. There are 15 residues in the CDR3. V was cut by 0 bases and J by 5 bases, with 10 bases left in between. CDR3 in amino acids: CASSESPGLNEKLFF. The DNA of the CDR3 is TGCGCCAGCAGTGAGTCCCCCGGTTTAAATGAAAAACTGTTTTTT.

This clone has a single count. The chain joins TRBV5-4 to TRBJ2-2; the D gene is possibly TRBD1 (6 bases). The CDR3 contains 14 residues. Germline assignment: CDR1 SGHNT and CDR2 YYREEE (reference sequence). The V end was cut by 0 bases, the J end by 4 bases, with 7 bases between. DNA for the CDR3: TGTGCCAGCAGCTTGGTAGGGGGCACCGGGGAGCTGTTTTTT. Amino acid sequence: CASSLVGGTGELFF.

The chain uses TRBV28 and TRBJ1-1, with D unclear. Germline-derived CDR1 and CDR2 are MDHEN and SYDVKM. The CDR3 is made up of 15 amino acids. The germline V and J ends were trimmed by 6 bases and 0 bases, with 14 bases remaining between them. DNA of the CDR3: TGTGCCAGCAGACCCGGTTCTAGCATGAACACTGAAGCTTTCTTT. Protein sequence: CASRPGSSMNTEAFF.

The chain has TRBV19 and TRBJ1-2, with 9 bases identical to TRBD1. The CDR3 is made up of 16 amino acids. The V and J ends lost 4 bases and 8 bases, in that order; junction bases with no gene match: 14. Germline CDR1 is LNHDA and CDR2 is SQIVND (reference sequence). The CDR3 here is CASSRALRDRVGGYTF. The CDR3 bases are TGTGCCAGTAGTAGGGCCCTCCGGGACAGGGTAGGAGGCTACACCTTC.

The J gene is TRBJ2-3, the V gene TRBV5-1, with D perhaps matching TRBD2 (7 bases). Trimming took off 4 bases at V and 2 bases at J, with 14 bases between the two ends. The germline gives CDR1 SGHRS, CDR2 YFSETQ. The CDR3 totals 15 residues. DNA for the CDR3: TGCGCCAGCAGCCCTAGGGGGGGATACACAGATACGCAGTATTTT. Protein product: CASSPRGGYTDTQYF.

CDR3 protein: CASSSTQGALEQYF. CDR3 DNA sequence: TGTGCCAGCAGCTCGACACAGGGGGCGTTGGAGCAGTACTTC. The J gene is TRBJ2-7, the V gene TRBV7-2, with TRBD1 matching 9 bases. The V segment lost 4 bases and the J segment 7 bases; nucleotides outside the gene matches: 8. This CDR3 comprises 14 residues. Germline values: CDR1 SGHTA, CDR2 FQGNSA.

The chain links TRBV7-9 to TRBJ2-3; TRBD1 matches at 8 bases. V lost 5 bases to trimming and J lost 3 bases; unmatched junction nucleotides: 7. Germline V gives CDR1 SEHNR, CDR2 FQNEAQ (reference sequence). The CDR3 extends over 15 amino acids. CDR3 protein: CASSPRDRQTDTQYF. The CDR3 DNA reads TGTGCCAGCAGCCCGAGGGACAGGCAAACAGATACGCAGTATTTT.

The chain links TRBV6-5 to TRBJ2-7; no clear D gene. Germline V gene sequence: CDR1 MNHEY, CDR2 SVGAGI. V lost 6 bases and J lost 5, with 17 bases in between. The CDR3 extends over 14 amino acids. DNA for the CDR3: TGTGCCAGCAGCTCTTTTACGCTTACGGACGAGCAGTACTTC. Translation gives CASSSFTLTDEQYF.

The genes are TRBV21-1 and TRBJ1-2; TRBD1 is the table's D call and was not checked against the DNA. TRBV21-1 is labeled a pseudogene. This CDR3 has 17 amino acids. The CDR3 here is CASSDQDNRCNNYGYTF. The CDR3 nucleotides read TGTGCCAGCAGCGACCAAGACAACAGGTGTAATAACTATGGCTACACCTTC.

The chain combines TRBV28 with TRBJ2-7, with 9 bases lining up with TRBD2. The CDR3 contains 14 residues. Per the germline V gene, CDR1 is MDHEN and CDR2 is SYDVKM. Germline trimming cut 4 bases from V and 7 bases from J; bases unmatched to any gene: 8. CDR3 DNA sequence: TGTGCCAGCAGTTCGGGGACTAGCCAAGAAGAGCAGTACTTC. Translation: CASSSGTSQEEQYF.

The J gene is TRBJ1-2, the V gene TRBV29-1; tentative D call: TRBD1 (6 bases). Germline CDR1 SQVTM, CDR2 ANQGSEA. The V end was cut by 3 bases, the J end by 4 bases, with 9 bases between. The CDR3 sequence is 12 residues long. CDR3 protein: CSVDRGPYGYTF. DNA of the CDR3: TGCAGCGTTGACAGGGGCCCCTATGGCTACACCTTC.

The rearrangement joins TRBV28 to TRBJ1-4; D uncertain. The ends were cut back, 2 bases at V and 3 bases at J, with 7 bases in the middle. Germline CDR1 reads MDHEN; CDR2 reads SYDVKM. The CDR3 is made up of 14 amino acids. CDR3 amino acids: CASSLQAPNEKLFF. DNA for the CDR3: TGTGCCAGCAGTTTACAGGCTCCTAATGAAAAACTGTTTTTT. Full variable domain (missing parts from reference TRBV28 and TRBJ1-4): DVKVTQSSRYLVKRTGEKVFLECVQDMDHENMFWYRQDPGLGLRLIYFSYDVKMKEKGDIPEGYSVSREKKERFSLILESASTNQTSMYLCASSLQAPNEKLFFGSGTQLSVL.

The chain links TRBV6-5 to TRBJ2-3; possibly TRBD2 for D (6 bases). The V end was cut by 10 bases, the J end by 4 bases, with 12 bases between. The germline CDR1 and CDR2 sequences are MNHEY and SVGAGI. The CDR3 totals 12 residues. CDR3 coding DNA: TGTGCCACACAGGACTATTCAGATACGCAGTATTTT. This translates into CATQDYSDTQYF.

This rearrangement joins TRBV7-6 to TRBJ2-2, with 10 nucleotides matching TRBD2. CDR1 and CDR2 from the germline V gene are SGHVS and FNYEAQ. V shed 5 bases, J shed 4 bases, and the junction held 4 bases outside the gene matches. CDR3 size: 15 residues. The CDR3 here is CASSASGGGTGELFF. For the CDR3, the DNA is TGTGCCAGCAGCGCCAGCGGGGGGGGCACCGGGGAGCTGTTTTTT.

The chain combines TRBV6-1 with TRBJ1-1, with no clear D. The germline V and J ends were trimmed by 6 bases and 8 bases, with 4 bases remaining between them. The CDR3 loop spans 9 amino acids. The germline V gene has CDR1 MNHNS and CDR2 SASEGT. This CDR3 reads CASSREAFF. As DNA, the CDR3 is TGTGCCAGCAGCAGGGAAGCTTTCTTT.